The 24 T cell receptor beta chains listed next were all sequenced from one sample in a study of blood T cell repertoires in COVID-19 (dated by TCRdb to the early 2020s). Libraries were prepared through the immunoSEQ multiplex PCR assay. TCRdb limited this immuneACCESS table to in-frame rearrangements with V and J called. A share of clones is missing; checked studies link under half to unresolved V genes, and the rest is unexplained. This sample is represented by roughly 140,000 clones; around nine tenths of them were singletons. The ten largest account for approximately 4% of the sample. Sequenced sample: peripheral blood. The receptors derive from a woman between 40 and 50 years old with acute or convalescent COVID-19.

In this sample, this clone turned up once. This rearrangement joins TRBV10-1 to TRBJ2-2; D gene uncertain. Germline lookup yields CDR1 WNHNN and CDR2 SYGVQD (reference sequence). The germline V and J ends were trimmed by 5 bases and 7 bases, with 2 bases remaining between them. This CDR3 region has 10 residues. CDR3 region: CASSLGELFF. In DNA form, the CDR3 reads TGCGCCAGCAGTCTCGGGGAGCTGTTTTTT.

This chain connects TRBV11-2 to TRBJ2-1; TRBD2 matches 13 bases. This CDR3 comprises 18 residues. Trimming removed 1 base from V and 2 bases from J; junction bases left unmatched: 5. The germline gives CDR1 SGHAT, CDR2 FQNNGV. CDR3 protein: CASSLGWTSGSAYNEQFF. The CDR3, as DNA: TGTGCCAGCAGCTTAGGGTGGACTAGCGGGAGCGCCTACAATGAGCAGTTCTTC.

The chain joins TRBV19 to TRBJ1-6, with D unclear. V was pared by 3 bases and J by 7 bases, with 10 bases between. The length of the CDR3 is 14 residues. From germline, CDR1 is LNHDA and CDR2 SQIVND (reference sequence). CDR3 sequence: CASSMGSQNSPLHF. The CDR3 nucleotides are TGTGCCAGTAGTATGGGTAGCCAGAATTCACCCCTCCACTTT.

The rearrangement links TRBV5-5 to TRBJ2-5; D possibly corresponds to TRBD2 (6 bases). Between the trimmed V and J ends, which lost 1 base and 5 bases, there was a span of 12 bases. This CDR3 comprises 14 residues. Germline V gene data show CDR1 as SGHKS and CDR2 as YYEKEE (reference sequence). The CDR3 protein is CASSLFAGSETQYF. The CDR3 bases are TGTGCCAGCAGCTTGTTTGCGGGGAGTGAGACCCAGTACTTC.

V gene TRBV28 combines with J gene TRBJ1-5; D unclear. The CDR3 covers 12 residues. Germline V CDR1 and CDR2: MDHEN, SYDVKM. V gave up 8 bases and J gave up 5 bases, with 10 bases separating them. Written as DNA, the CDR3 is TGTGCCAGCGCCGAGTCGGATCAGCCCCAGCATTTT. It is translated as CASAESDQPQHF.

This clone was detected only once. The rearrangement uses TRBV7-2 and TRBJ1-6, with D unresolved. Trimming shortened V by 0 bases and J by 0 bases, and 6 bases separated the two germline ends. CDR1 is SGHTA and CDR2 is FQGNSA in the germline V gene. CDR3 length: 16 amino acids. Here the CDR3 reads CASSLASSSYNSPLHF. CDR3 sequence (DNA): TGTGCCAGCAGCTTAGCTTCGAGCTCCTATAATTCACCCCTCCACTTT.

The V and J genes are TRBV6-2 or TRBV6-3 and TRBJ2-1; TRBD2 is a possible D gene (7 bases). Germline V CDR1 and CDR2: MNHEY, SVGEGT. Trimming left V 6 bases short and J 4 bases short, with 16 bases between. This CDR3 is 15 amino acids long. CDR3 sequence: CASRYRGAIYNEQFF. As DNA, the CDR3 is TGTGCCAGCAGATACCGGGGGGCTATTTACAATGAGCAGTTCTTC.

V and J are TRBV27 and TRBJ2-7, with TRBD2 matching over 8 bases. The CDR3 contains 17 residues. V was clipped by 11 bases and J by 6 bases; unmatched bases: 24. Germline V gene lookup returns CDR1 MNHEY and CDR2 SMNVEV (reference sequence). CDR3 sequence: CAPGGAGGSEAGSEQYF. CDR3 bases: TGTGCCCCGGGGGGGGCCGGTGGGTCAGAGGCCGGGAGCGAGCAGTACTTC.

This chain links TRBV7-2 with TRBJ1-3; tentatively, D is TRBD1 (6 bases). V lost 1 base, J lost 4 bases, and 11 bases lay in between. Germline lookup yields CDR1 SGHTA and CDR2 FQGNSA. CDR3 length: 15 residues. The chain's CDR3 is CASSLGGLGGNTIYF. DNA for the CDR3: TGTGCCAGCAGCTTAGGGGGGCTTGGAGGAAACACCATATATTTT.

The chain has TRBV4-3 and TRBJ2-3, with D unresolved. The CDR3 covers 15 residues. The V end lost 1 base, the J end lost 0 bases, and 8 bases lay between the germline ends. Per germline, CDR1 LGHNA and CDR2 YSLEER. The CDR3, as DNA: TGCGCCAGCAGCCAAGTTGCAACTAGCACAGATACGCAGTATTTT. Protein: CASSQVATSTDTQYF.

The V and J genes are TRBV7-9 and TRBJ2-7; 12 positions agree with TRBD2. Germline CDR1 and CDR2: SEHNR and FQNEAQ (reference sequence). V lost 5 bases, J lost 0 bases, and 5 bases stayed unmatched. The CDR3 is 16 residues long. Here the CDR3 DNA reads TGTGCCAGCAGCACTACTAGCGGGGGGTTCTCCTACGAGCAGTACTTC. Translated: CASSTTSGGFSYEQYF.

The J gene is TRBJ1-1, the V gene TRBV18; no firm D call. Germline assignment: CDR1 KGHSH and CDR2 LQKENI. V was shortened by 2 bases and J by 1 base, with 14 bases between the two germline ends. CDR3 length: 16 residues. CDR3: CASSPRLSDSNTEAFF. The CDR3 region has the DNA TGTGCCAGCTCACCAAGGCTGAGCGATTCGAACACTGAAGCTTTCTTT.

J is TRBJ2-3 and V is TRBV29-1; D ambiguous. The germline V gene has CDR1 SQVTM and CDR2 ANQGSEA. V lost 0 bases, J lost 0 bases, and 10 bases lay in between. This CDR3 has 15 amino acids. The CDR3 loop is CSVEDYYMSTDTQYF. CDR3 DNA sequence: TGCAGCGTTGAAGATTACTACATGAGCACAGATACGCAGTATTTT.

Only one count was recorded for this clone. The rearrangement uses TRBV11-1 and TRBJ2-2; 11 bases align to TRBD2. V dropped 2 bases and J dropped 3; count of bases not matched to a gene: 2. The CDR3 contains 16 residues. Germline CDR1 SGHAT, CDR2 FQDESV (reference sequence). The CDR3 coding sequence is TGTGCCAGCAGCTTAACTAGCGGGGGATACACCGGGGAGCTGTTTTTT. This encodes CASSLTSGGYTGELFF.

This clone has just one count. This rearrangement joins TRBV4-3 to TRBJ1-3; D unclear. Germline lookup yields CDR1 LGHNA and CDR2 YSLEER. This CDR3 contains 15 residues. V dropped 0 bases and J dropped 0 bases, with 6 bases sitting between them. Here the CDR3 DNA reads TGCGCCAGCAGCCAAGACAGAACCTCTGGAAACACCATATATTTT. Protein product: CASSQDRTSGNTIYF.

V usage is TRBV19 and J usage is TRBJ2-5; the D gene is possibly TRBD1 (6 bases). The CDR3 contains 13 residues. Trimming took off 7 bases at V and 5 bases at J, with 14 bases between the two ends. CDR1 and CDR2 from the germline V gene are LNHDA and SQIVND (reference sequence). The CDR3 DNA is TGTGCCAGTATCTCACAGGGCAAGGAGACCCAGTACTTC. Protein product: CASISQGKETQYF. The full variable domain, rest sourced from reference TRBV19 and TRBJ2-5, is DGGITQSPKYLFRKEGQNVTLSCEQNLNHDAMYWYRQDPGQGLRLIYYSQIVNDFQKGDIAEGYSVSREKKESFPLTVTSAQKNPTAFYLCASISQGKETQYFGPGTRLLVL.

The chain is built from TRBV28 and TRBJ1-5; D not resolved. The CDR3 has 17 amino acids. Germline V gene sequence: CDR1 MDHEN, CDR2 SYDVKM. Trimming took off 2 bases at V and 10 bases at J, with 24 bases between the two ends. The DNA for the CDR3 is TGTGCCAGCAGTTTACCCTTTCTGGGGAAGTCGGGGAAACCCCAGCATTTT. This encodes CASSLPFLGKSGKPQHF.

In regard to this clone: The junction departs from germline at one end; a sequencing error may be responsible. V gene TRBV28 combines with J gene TRBJ2-7, with 14 nucleotides matching TRBD2. The CDR3 is 16 amino acids. Germline V gene data show CDR1 as MDHEN and CDR2 as SYDVKM. The CDR3 is CASSLDSTSGRARLFF. In DNA, the CDR3 is TGTGCCAGCAGTTTAGACTCGACTAGCGGGAGGGCCCGTTTATTCTTC.

The V and J genes are TRBV5-1 and TRBJ2-7; TRBD2 matches 12 bases. The CDR3 consists of 17 residues. The junction had 8 bases not matched to a gene; V was cut back by 4 bases and J by 0 bases. Germline V gene sequence: CDR1 SGHRS, CDR2 YFSETQ. The CDR3 DNA sequence: TGCGCCAGCAGCCCGAGGACTAGCGGGACAAGCTCCTACGAGCAGTACTTC. Protein product: CASSPRTSGTSSYEQYF.

The CDR3 sequence is CAIKQGGNEQYF. The CDR3 nucleotides read TGTGCCATCAAACAGGGGGGGAACGAGCAGTACTTC. The rearrangement links TRBV12-3 or TRBV12-4 to TRBJ2-7, with a weak D call TRBD1 (8 bases). The V and J ends lost 10 bases and 5 bases respectively, with 15 bases between them. The CDR3 has 12 residues.

This chain uses TRBV6-5 with TRBJ2-1, with a tentative D call TRBD1 (5 bases). Trimming shortened V by 6 bases and J by 7 bases, and 10 bases separated the two germline ends. The germline gives CDR1 MNHEY, CDR2 SVGAGI. The CDR3 has 12 amino acids. The CDR3 here is CASSSDRNEQFF. CDR3 bases: TGTGCCAGCAGCTCAGACAGAAATGAGCAGTTCTTC.

The chain recombines TRBV28 with TRBJ2-2; D is possibly TRBD2 (7 bases). From germline, CDR1 is MDHEN and CDR2 SYDVKM. V lost 3 bases to trimming and J lost 7 bases, with 12 bases between them. The CDR3 is 14 residues long. CDR3 nucleotide sequence: TGTGCCAGCAGTTTTGGCGGGGGCGGCGGGGAGCTGTTTTTT. Residues: CASSFGGGGGELFF. The whole variable domain, remainder taken from reference TRBV28 and TRBJ2-2, is DVKVTQSSRYLVKRTGEKVFLECVQDMDHENMFWYRQDPGLGLRLIYFSYDVKMKEKGDIPEGYSVSREKKERFSLILESASTNQTSMYLCASSFGGGGGELFFGEGSRLTVL.

The V gene is TRBV7-2, the J gene TRBJ2-7, with 14 bases that match TRBD2. The ends lost 5 bases at V and 9 bases at J; junction bases unmatched: 6. The CDR3 is 14 amino acids. CDR1 and CDR2 (germline): SGHTA, FQGNSA. Here the CDR3 DNA reads TGTGCCAGCAGCCCACCCGGGACTAGCGGGAGGCAGTACTTC. The encoded protein is CASSPPGTSGRQYF. The variable domain in full, with the rest retrieved from reference TRBV7-2 and TRBJ2-7, is GAGVSQSPSNKVTEKGKDVELRCDPISGHTALYWYRQSLGQGLEFLIYFQGNSAPDKSGLPSDRFSAERTGGSVSTLTIQRTQQEDSAVYLCASSPPGTSGRQYFGPGTRLTVT.

The chain has TRBV18 and TRBJ1-1; a possible D gene is TRBD1 (5 bases). Trimming left V 0 bases short and J 2 bases short, with 10 bases between. The length of the CDR3 is 15 residues. From germline, CDR1 is KGHSH and CDR2 LQKENI. CDR3 DNA sequence: TGTGCCAGCTCACCACCTCCCGGGGGAAACACTGAAGCTTTCTTT. Amino acids: CASSPPPGGNTEAFF.